Below are 5 T cell receptor beta chains sequenced from a single sample in a study of CD4 T cells in relation to SARS-CoV-2 and coronaviruses. Sequencing was performed with immunoSEQ multiplex PCR; in TCRdb, only in-frame clones are kept and a portion is missing. The sample shows roughly 71,000 clones, over 80% of them seen only once. The unexposed donors gave CD4+ T cells in about 2010-2019, prior to COVID-19. The sample taken for sequencing was memory CD4+ T cells from PBMCs. The receptors originated from a human donor in good health.

The chain couples TRBV29-1 to TRBJ1-2; D unresolved. V was trimmed by 5 bases and J by 8 bases, leaving 9 bases between them. Germline V CDR1 and CDR2: SQVTM, ANQGSEA. The length of the CDR3 is 10 residues. In DNA form, the CDR3 reads TGCAGCGTTCTGACGGAGGGCTACACCTTC. It specifies CSVLTEGYTF.

This sequence joins TRBV18 and TRBJ2-3; D uncertain. CDR1 is KGHSH, CDR2 LQKENI, per germline. The CDR3 is 20 residues long. Trimming took off 3 bases at V and 0 bases at J, with 25 bases between the two ends. CDR3 nucleotide sequence: TGTGCCAGCTCACCTCAATCTCCTTTGGGCAGCGCATCTAGCACAGATACGCAGTATTTT. It translates to CASSPQSPLGSASSTDTQYF.

The genes are TRBV10-3 and TRBJ2-7; TRBD1 matches at 10 bases. With 2 bases clipped from V and 2 bases from J, the junction kept 6 bases outside the gene matches. The CDR3 extends over 16 amino acids. Germline-derived CDR1 and CDR2 are ENHRY and SYGVKD. The CDR3: CAISEKGQGVTYEQYF. In DNA form, the CDR3 reads TGTGCCATCAGTGAGAAAGGACAGGGGGTAACCTACGAGCAGTACTTC.

The chain employs TRBV28 and TRBJ2-1; TRBD1 or TRBD2 may be the D gene (5 bases each). The CDR3 is 15 amino acids. Looked up from germline, CDR1 is MDHEN and CDR2 is SYDVKM. Deletions cut 5 bases from V and 7 bases from J, with 18 bases between. CDR3 region: CASSPMFPGANEQFF. The CDR3 DNA reads TGTGCCAGCAGTCCGATGTTCCCCGGGGCGAATGAGCAGTTCTTC.

The rearrangement joins TRBV2 to TRBJ2-7; D possibly matches TRBD1 or TRBD2 (7 bases each). V was cut by 6 bases and J by 2 bases, with 35 bases left in between. Germline CDR1 SNHLY, CDR2 FYNNEI. This CDR3 is 21 amino acids long. CDR3 amino acids: CASRPGGRLAATRSWAYEQYF. In DNA, the CDR3 is TGTGCCAGCAGGCCAGGGGGTCGGCTAGCGGCCACCAGAAGCTGGGCCTACGAGCAGTACTTC.